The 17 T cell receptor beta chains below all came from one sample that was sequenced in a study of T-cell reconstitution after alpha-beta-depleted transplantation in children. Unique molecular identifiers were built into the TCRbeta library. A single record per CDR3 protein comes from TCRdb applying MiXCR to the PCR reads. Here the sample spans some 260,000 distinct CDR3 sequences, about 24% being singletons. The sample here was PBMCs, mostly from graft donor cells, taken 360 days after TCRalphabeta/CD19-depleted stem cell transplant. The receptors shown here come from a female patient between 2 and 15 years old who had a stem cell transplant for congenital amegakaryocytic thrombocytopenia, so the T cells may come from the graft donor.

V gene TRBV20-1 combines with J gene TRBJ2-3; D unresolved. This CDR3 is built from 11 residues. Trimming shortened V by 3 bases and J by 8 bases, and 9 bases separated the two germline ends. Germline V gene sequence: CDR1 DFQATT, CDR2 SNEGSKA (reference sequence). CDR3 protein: CSARDGATQYF. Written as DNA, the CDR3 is TGCAGTGCTAGGGACGGAGCTACGCAGTATTTT.

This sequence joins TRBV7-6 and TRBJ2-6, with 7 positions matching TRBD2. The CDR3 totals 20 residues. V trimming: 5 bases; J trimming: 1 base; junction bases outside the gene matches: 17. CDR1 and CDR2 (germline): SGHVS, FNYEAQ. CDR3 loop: CASSPSWTWTRSSGANVLTF. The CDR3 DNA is TGTGCCAGCAGCCCGTCCTGGACCTGGACTAGATCGTCTGGGGCCAACGTCCTGACTTTC.

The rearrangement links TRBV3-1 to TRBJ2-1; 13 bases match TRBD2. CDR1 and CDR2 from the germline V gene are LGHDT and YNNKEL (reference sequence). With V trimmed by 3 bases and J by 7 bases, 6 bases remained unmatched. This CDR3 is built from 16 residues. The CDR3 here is CASSQARGLAGNEQFF. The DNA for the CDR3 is TGTGCCAGCAGCCAGGCCCGGGGACTAGCGGGGAATGAGCAGTTCTTC.

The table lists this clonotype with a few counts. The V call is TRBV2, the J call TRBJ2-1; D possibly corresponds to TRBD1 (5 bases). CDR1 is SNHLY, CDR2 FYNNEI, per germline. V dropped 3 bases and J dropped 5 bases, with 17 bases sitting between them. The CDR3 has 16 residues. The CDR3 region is CASSELRGRANNEQFF. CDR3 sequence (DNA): TGTGCCAGCAGTGAGTTACGAGGCAGGGCGAACAATGAGCAGTTCTTC.

CDR3 sequence: CSARVPDRWALHF. For the CDR3, the DNA is TGCAGTGCTAGAGTTCCAGACAGGTGGGCCCTCCACTTT. V usage is TRBV20-1 and J usage is TRBJ1-6; TRBD1 might be the D (6 bases). In germline, CDR1 is DFQATT, CDR2 SNEGSKA (reference sequence). Trimming took off 1 base at V and 14 bases at J, with 15 bases between the two ends. This CDR3 has 13 residues.

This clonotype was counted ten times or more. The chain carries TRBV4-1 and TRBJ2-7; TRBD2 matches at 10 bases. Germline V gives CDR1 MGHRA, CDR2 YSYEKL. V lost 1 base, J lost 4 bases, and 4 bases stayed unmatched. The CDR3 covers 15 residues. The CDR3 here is CASSQVSSGRYEQYF. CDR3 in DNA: TGCGCCAGCAGCCAAGTGTCTAGCGGGAGATACGAGCAGTACTTC.

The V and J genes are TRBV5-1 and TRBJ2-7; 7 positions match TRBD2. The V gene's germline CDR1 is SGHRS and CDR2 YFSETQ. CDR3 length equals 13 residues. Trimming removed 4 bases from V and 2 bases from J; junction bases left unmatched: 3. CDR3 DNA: TGCGCCAGCAGCGGGGGGGTCACCTACGAGCAGTACTTC. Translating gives CASSGGVTYEQYF.

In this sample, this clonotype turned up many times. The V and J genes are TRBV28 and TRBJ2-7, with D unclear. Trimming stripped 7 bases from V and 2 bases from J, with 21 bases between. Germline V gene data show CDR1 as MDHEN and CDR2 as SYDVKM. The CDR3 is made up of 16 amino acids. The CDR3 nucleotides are TGTGCCAGCAACACCAAAGGTCCTTTCTTGCCCTACGAGCAGTACTTC. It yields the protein CASNTKGPFLPYEQYF. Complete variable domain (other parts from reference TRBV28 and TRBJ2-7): DVKVTQSSRYLVKRTGEKVFLECVQDMDHENMFWYRQDPGLGLRLIYFSYDVKMKEKGDIPEGYSVSREKKERFSLILESASTNQTSMYLCASNTKGPFLPYEQYFGPGTRLTVT.

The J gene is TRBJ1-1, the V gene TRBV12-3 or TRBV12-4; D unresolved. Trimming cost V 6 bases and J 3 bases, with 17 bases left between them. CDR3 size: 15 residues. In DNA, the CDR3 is TGTGCCAGCAGCCCTTCTGGCATGGCGTACACTGAAGCTTTCTTT. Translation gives CASSPSGMAYTEAFF.

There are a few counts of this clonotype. The CDR3 DNA reads TGTGCCAGCAGGCGGACAGCACAAGAGACCCAGTACTTC. As protein: CASRRTAQETQYF. V is TRBV2 and J is TRBJ2-5; a weak D match, TRBD1 (6 bases). V lost 6 bases and J lost 2, with 10 bases in between. This CDR3 spans 13 amino acids. Germline CDR1 SNHLY, CDR2 FYNNEI.

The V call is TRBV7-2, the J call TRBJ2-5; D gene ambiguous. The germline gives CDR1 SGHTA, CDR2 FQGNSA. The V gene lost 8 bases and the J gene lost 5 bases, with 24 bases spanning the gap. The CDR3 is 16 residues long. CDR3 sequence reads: CASGSALGGVEETQYF. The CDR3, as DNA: TGTGCCAGCGGCTCCGCTCTGGGCGGAGTGGAGGAGACCCAGTACTTC.

This chain's CDR3 is CASSRNPRLASSYEQYF. DNA for the CDR3: TGTGCCAGCAGTCGAAATCCAAGGCTAGCCAGCTCCTACGAGCAGTACTTC. J is TRBJ2-7 and V is TRBV28, with a tentative D call TRBD2 (5 bases). There are 17 residues in the CDR3. Germline V gene sequence: CDR1 MDHEN, CDR2 SYDVKM. V lost 5 bases and J 0 bases, leaving 20 bases between the germline ends.

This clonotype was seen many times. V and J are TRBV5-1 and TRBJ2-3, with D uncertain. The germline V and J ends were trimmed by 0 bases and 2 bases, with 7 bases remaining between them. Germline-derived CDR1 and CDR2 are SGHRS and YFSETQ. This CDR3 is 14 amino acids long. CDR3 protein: CASSLGRNTDTQYF. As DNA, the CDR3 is TGCGCCAGCAGCTTGGGTAGGAACACAGATACGCAGTATTTT.

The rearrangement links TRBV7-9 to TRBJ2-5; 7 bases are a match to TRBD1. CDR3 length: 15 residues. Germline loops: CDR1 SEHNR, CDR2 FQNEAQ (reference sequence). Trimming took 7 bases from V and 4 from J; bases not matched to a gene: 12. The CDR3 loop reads CASNNVPGGLETQYF. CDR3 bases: TGTGCCAGCAACAACGTCCCAGGGGGTTTAGAGACCCAGTACTTC.

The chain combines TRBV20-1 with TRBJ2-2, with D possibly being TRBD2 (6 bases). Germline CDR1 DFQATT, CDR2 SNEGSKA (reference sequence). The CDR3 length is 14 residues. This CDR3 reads CGASSARNTGELFF. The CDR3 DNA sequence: TGCGGGGCCTCTAGCGCGAGGAACACCGGGGAGCTGTTTTTT.

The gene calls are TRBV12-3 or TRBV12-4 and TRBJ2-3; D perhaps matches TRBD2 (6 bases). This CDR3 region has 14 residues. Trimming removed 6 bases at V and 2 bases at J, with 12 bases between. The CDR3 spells CASRPGTVTDTQYF. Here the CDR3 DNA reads TGTGCCAGCAGACCCGGGACTGTCACAGATACGCAGTATTTT.

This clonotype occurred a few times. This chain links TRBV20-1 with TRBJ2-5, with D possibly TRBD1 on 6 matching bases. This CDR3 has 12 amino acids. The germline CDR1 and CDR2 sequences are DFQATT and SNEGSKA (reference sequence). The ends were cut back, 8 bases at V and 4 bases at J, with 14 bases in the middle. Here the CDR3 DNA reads TGCAGTCCTCGTTTACAGGGAGAGACCCAGTACTTC. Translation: CSPRLQGETQYF.